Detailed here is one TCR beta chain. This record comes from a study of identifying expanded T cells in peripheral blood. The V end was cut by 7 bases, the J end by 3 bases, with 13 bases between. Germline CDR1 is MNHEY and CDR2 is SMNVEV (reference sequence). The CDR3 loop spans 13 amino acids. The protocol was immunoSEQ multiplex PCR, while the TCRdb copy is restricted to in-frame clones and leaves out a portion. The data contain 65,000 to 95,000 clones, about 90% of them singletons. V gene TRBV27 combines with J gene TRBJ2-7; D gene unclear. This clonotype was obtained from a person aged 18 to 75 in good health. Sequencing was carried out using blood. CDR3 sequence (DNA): TGTGCCAGCAAGAGGTCAGGTTACTACGAGCAGTACTTC. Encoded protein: CASKRSGYYEQYF.